This TCR beta chain emerged from a study of response to subunit inactivated influenza vaccine. TCRdb re-derived calls from the RT-PCR reads in MiXCR, one entry per CDR3 protein. Here the sample spans under 200,000 distinct CDR3 sequences, about 10% being singletons. At least ten counts were recorded for this clonotype. The sample consisted of CD8+ T cells sorted from PBMCs, taken around 25 months after vaccination. This receptor was taken from a man aged 50-75 years who received an inactivated influenza vaccine.

The CDR3 DNA reads as TGTGCCAGCAGATCTTCGCTAGCGTCGGTCTACGAGCAGTACTTC. This sequence encodes CASRSSLASVYEQYF. The chain combines TRBV12-3 or TRBV12-4 with TRBJ2-7; perhaps TRBD2 as D (6 bases). The CDR3 consists of 15 residues. V lost 6 bases and J 3 bases, leaving 18 bases between the germline ends.